The clone carrying this T cell receptor (beta chain) was seen only a few times. Antigen: not known. The whole isolated RNA underwent reverse transcription, so sequencing captured expressed TCRB transcripts. Sequenced naive, central memory and regulatory T cell samples produced an average of approximately 3.8 million reads. Clones were sequenced by immunoSEQ multiplex PCR, and TCRdb holds only the in-frame ones, with some missing. The repertoire holds about 340,000 clones, with 13% as singletons. These data belong to a study of beta chain features in type 1 diabetes. Germline CDR1 reads MGHDK; CDR2 reads SYGVNS. This CDR3 region has 14 residues. V gave up 3 bases and J gave up 7 bases, with 14 bases separating them. The study, taken as a whole, reports: The study found moderately but significantly shorter TCRB CDR3s in all four CD4+ subsets of Type 1 diabetes patients.

The sequence derives from a woman aged 18-29 years with type 1 diabetes. Sequenced input: naive CD4+ T cells from blood. This chain uses TRBV25-1 with TRBJ2-3; D is unclear. CDR3 region: CASSDPTAVNTQYF. The CDR3 nucleotides read TGTGCCAGCAGTGACCCTACGGCGGTAAATACGCAGTATTTT.